This T cell receptor (beta chain) was retrieved from a study of neurological immune-mediated disorders. This clonotype was recorded many times. Described time point: longitudinal time-point 1 (baseline). One entry per CDR3 protein, called by TCRdb with MiXCR from the 5' RACE reads. The table records some 49,000 distinct CDR3 sequences, 10% of them present only once. The CDR3 runs 14 residues. Deletions cut 1 base from V and 11 bases from J, with 13 bases between. Germline-derived CDR1 and CDR2 are SGHDT and YYEEEE. The receptor comes from a woman in her forties in good health. Sequenced sample: PBMCs. This chain joins TRBV5-6 and TRBJ1-6, with D unclear. As DNA, the CDR3 is TGTGCCAGCAGCTTGACGGCTGGTGGGGCACCCCTCCACTTT. Protein sequence: CASSLTAGGAPLHF.